The 16 T cell receptor beta chains listed next were all sequenced from one sample in a study of shared T cell receptors in the human thymus. Clones were sequenced by immunoSEQ multiplex PCR, and TCRdb holds only the in-frame ones, with some missing. The sample has about 730,000 clones; 80% to 90% are singletons. This sample also belongs to another study, concerning human thymus T cells.

Sequences were obtained from thymocytes. Source of these receptors: a girl under three years old with a congenital heart defect.

The CDR3 region is CASSLVPLGGYQETQYF. The CDR3 DNA sequence: TGTGCCAGCAGCTTAGTACCGCTCGGAGGTTACCAAGAGACCCAGTACTTC. The genes are TRBV11-2 and TRBJ2-5, with TRBD2 as a possible D gene (5 bases). The V gene lost 1 base and the J gene lost 0 bases, with 15 bases spanning the gap. The CDR3 totals 17 residues. The germline gives CDR1 SGHAT, CDR2 FQNNGV.

This clone was observed a single time. The chain recombines TRBV19 with TRBJ1-2; 9 bases fit TRBD1. V was pared by 5 bases and J by 3 bases, with 7 bases of the junction left unmatched. This CDR3 has 15 amino acids. CDR1 and CDR2 from the germline V gene are LNHDA and SQIVND (reference sequence). CDR3: CASSLPGQGDYGYTF. The CDR3 nucleotides read TGTGCCAGTAGTTTACCGGGACAGGGAGACTATGGCTACACCTTC. Filled out from reference TRBV19 and TRBJ1-2, the complete variable domain reads DGGITQSPKYLFRKEGQNVTLSCEQNLNHDAMYWYRQDPGQGLRLIYYSQIVNDFQKGDIAEGYSVSREKKESFPLTVTSAQKNPTAFYLCASSLPGQGDYGYTFGSGTRLTVV.

The chain couples TRBV9 to TRBJ1-2; D remains unclear. The V end was cut by 4 bases, the J end by 5 bases, with 21 bases between. Germline values: CDR1 SGDLS, CDR2 YYNGEE. This CDR3 contains 16 residues. This CDR3 reads CASSLDPQRQTYGYTF. As DNA, the CDR3 is TGTGCCAGCAGCCTCGACCCCCAGAGGCAGACTTATGGCTACACCTTC. Looking up the rest from reference TRBV9 and TRBJ1-2 gives the full variable domain: DSGVTQTPKHLITATGQRVTLRCSPRSGDLSVYWYQQSLDQGLQFLIQYYNGEERAKGNILERFSAQQFPDLHSELNLSSLELGDSALYFCASSLDPQRQTYGYTFGSGTRLTVV.

There are a few counts of this clone. The DNA of the CDR3 is TGTGCCAGCAGTGAATTCGGACTAGGGGGACTCTACGAGCAGTACTTC. Translation gives CASSEFGLGGLYEQYF. The rearrangement uses TRBV25-1 and TRBJ2-7; tentative D call: TRBD2 (7 bases). Trimming left V 1 base short and J 3 bases short, with 16 bases between. CDR1 MGHDK and CDR2 SYGVNS come from the germline V gene. This CDR3 contains 16 residues.

Remarks on this clone: An end of the junction differs from the germline gene, which may be a read error. The chain uses TRBV5-1 and TRBJ1-2; 7 nucleotides line up with TRBD1. The germline gives CDR1 SGHRS, CDR2 YFSETQ. The CDR3 has 12 amino acids. The CDR3 DNA sequence: TGCGCCAGCAGCCCCTCGGGACAGCGGGGGGCATTC. It encodes CASSPSGQRGAF.

The chain has TRBV11-3 and TRBJ1-5; 8 nucleotides agree with TRBD1. The V segment lost 1 base and the J segment 3 bases; nucleotides outside the gene matches: 11. The CDR3 totals 18 residues. The germline CDR1 and CDR2 sequences are SGHNT and YENEEA. CDR3 in DNA: TGTGCCAGCAGCTTAGGACGGGGCAGGGGGCCTTTCAATCAGCCCCAGCATTTT. This codes for CASSLGRGRGPFNQPQHF. Using reference TRBV11-3 and TRBJ1-5 for the parts outside the CDR3, the full variable domain is EAGVVQSPRYKIIEKKQPVAFWCNPISGHNTLYWYLQNLGQGPELLIRYENEEAVDDSQLPKDRFSAERLKGVDSTLKIQPAELGDSAVYLCASSLGRGRGPFNQPQHFGDGTRLSIL.

V is TRBV5-6 and J is TRBJ2-5; D is uncertain. This CDR3 is built from 13 residues. Trimming pared 2 bases from V and 3 bases from J, leaving 8 bases between. The germline CDR1 and CDR2 sequences are SGHDT and YYEEEE. This CDR3 reads CASSFVLKETQYF. The CDR3 DNA follows: TGTGCCAGCAGCTTTGTACTGAAAGAGACCCAGTACTTC.

The genes are TRBV28 and TRBJ1-2, with 7 bases aligning to TRBD1. There are 14 residues in the CDR3. The junction had 8 bases not matched to a gene; V was cut back by 3 bases and J by 7 bases. Germline V gene lookup returns CDR1 MDHEN and CDR2 SYDVKM. The CDR3 bases are TGTGCCAGCAGTTTCTCGGGACAGCTATTTGGCTACACCTTC. Translating gives CASSFSGQLFGYTF.

This clone is a singleton in its sample. This sequence joins TRBV30 and TRBJ1-2; D remains ambiguous. V lost 5 bases, J lost 4 bases, and 14 bases lay in between. Per the germline V gene, CDR1 is GTSNPN and CDR2 is SVGIG (reference sequence). The CDR3 runs to 13 residues. DNA for the CDR3: TGTGCCTGGGGGCGCAGGCGTTCCTATGGCTACACCTTC. Translation: CAWGRRRSYGYTF.

The chain has TRBV30 and TRBJ2-7; possibly TRBD1 for D (5 bases). Germline V gives CDR1 GTSNPN, CDR2 SVGIG (reference sequence). V was trimmed by 0 bases and J by 0 bases, leaving 9 bases between them. This CDR3 comprises 14 residues. This chain's CDR3 is CAWSVSGISYEQYF. CDR3 coding DNA: TGTGCCTGGAGTGTCTCAGGGATCTCCTACGAGCAGTACTTC.

The rearrangement joins TRBV6-1 to TRBJ1-6, with TRBD1 as a possible D gene (5 bases). The CDR3 runs 18 residues. V was clipped by 4 bases and J by 4 bases, with 20 bases between them. Germline-derived CDR1 and CDR2 are MNHNS and SASEGT. CDR3: CASSGKREGRPYNSPLHF. The CDR3 region has the DNA TGTGCCAGCAGTGGAAAGCGGGAGGGGAGACCTTATAATTCACCCCTCCACTTT.

Here the CDR3 reads CASSFPTTPGQGASPLHF. The CDR3, as DNA: TGTGCCAGCAGCTTTCCAACTACCCCGGGACAGGGAGCGTCACCCCTCCACTTT. This sequence joins TRBV5-4 and TRBJ1-6, with TRBD1 matching 9 bases. Trimming took 2 bases from V and 10 from J; bases not matched to a gene: 16. The CDR3 consists of 18 residues. CDR1 and CDR2 from the germline V gene are SGHNT and YYREEE (reference sequence).

CDR3 protein: CASSRGQANYGYTF. CDR3 sequence (DNA): TGTGCCAGTAGCAGAGGACAGGCAAACTATGGCTACACCTTC. The chain carries TRBV19 and TRBJ1-2, with 7 bases matching TRBD1. The CDR3 extends over 14 amino acids. J gave up 2 bases and V 6 bases, and 6 bases lay outside the gene matches. Germline values: CDR1 LNHDA, CDR2 SQIVND (reference sequence).

This clone has only a few counts. The DNA for the CDR3 is TGTGCCAGCAAAGGACAGGCCTATAGCAATCAGCCCCAGCATTTT. This encodes CASKGQAYSNQPQHF. The V call is TRBV6-5, the J call TRBJ1-5; 7 bases fit TRBD1. CDR3 length: 15 amino acids. Losses at the gene ends were 7 bases for V and 0 bases for J; bases not matched to a gene: 6. Per germline, CDR1 MNHEY and CDR2 SVGAGI.

The rearrangement links TRBV28 to TRBJ1-1, with 10 bases lining up with TRBD1. V lost 6 bases to trimming and J lost 8 bases; unmatched junction nucleotides: 6. Germline assignment: CDR1 MDHEN and CDR2 SYDVKM. This CDR3 comprises 13 residues. The CDR3 sequence: CASSTPGQGEAFF. In DNA, the CDR3 is TGTGCCAGCAGCACCCCGGGACAGGGGGAAGCTTTCTTT. The variable domain in full, completed from reference TRBV28 and TRBJ1-1, reads DVKVTQSSRYLVKRTGEKVFLECVQDMDHENMFWYRQDPGLGLRLIYFSYDVKMKEKGDIPEGYSVSREKKERFSLILESASTNQTSMYLCASSTPGQGEAFFGQGTRLTVV.

The chain is built from TRBV18 and TRBJ1-2, with 9 bases matching TRBD1. Germline values: CDR1 KGHSH, CDR2 LQKENI. The CDR3 consists of 13 residues. V trimming: 6 bases; J trimming: 6 bases; junction bases outside the gene matches: 5. CDR3 sequence (DNA): TGTGCCAGCTCCCTGGACAGGGGAGATGGCTACACCTTC. Amino acid sequence: CASSLDRGDGYTF.